This is a list of T cell receptor beta chains from one sample in a study of CD8+CD57+ T cells in acquired aplastic anemia. TCRdb processed the reads anew with MiXCR; each CDR3 protein has one entry. The table has a few hundred thousand distinct CDR3 sequences, about half seen once. The sample consisted of sorted CD4+, CD8+, or CD8+CD57+ T cells (not recorded which) from PBMCs. Receptors were obtained from a human donor with aplastic anemia. Each CDR3 is given with its conserved first and last residue. Fields, in order: J gene, V gene, D gene, clone size, CDR3 DNA, CDR3 protein. D genes are given only for firm matches. The size field is filled for only some rows; it gives once, few, many or a size class.

j_gene: TRBJ1-1; v_gene: TRBV2; d_gene: -; abundance: -; CDR3nt: TGTGCCAGCGGCTTAGAGAGGGACGCTGAAGCTTTCTTT; CDR3aa: CASGLERDAEAFF
j_gene: TRBJ2-5; v_gene: TRBV15; d_gene: -; abundance: -; CDR3nt: TGTGCCACCAGCAGCGACACAGGAGAGACCCAGTACTTC; CDR3aa: CATSSDTGETQYF
j_gene: TRBJ1-4; v_gene: TRBV5-4; d_gene: -; abundance: few; CDR3nt: TGTGCCAGCAGCCTCGGTGGCCAAAATGAAAAACTGTTTTTT; CDR3aa: CASSLGGQNEKLFF
j_gene: TRBJ2-3; v_gene: TRBV10-1; d_gene: -; abundance: -; CDR3nt: TGCGCCAGCAGTGAGGGCGGAGCGGGCACAGATACGCAGTATTTT; CDR3aa: CASSEGGAGTDTQYF
j_gene: TRBJ2-2; v_gene: TRBV6-2/TRBV6-3; d_gene: -; abundance: -; CDR3nt: TGTGCCACCCGGAGGTCCAGTGTGTCGAACACCGGGGAGCTGTTTTTT; CDR3aa: CATRRSSVSNTGELFF
j_gene: TRBJ2-1; v_gene: TRBV2; d_gene: -; abundance: -; CDR3nt: TGTGCCAGCAGTTTCTCGACAGGCGATACTGGTTTTGGGCAGTTCTTC; CDR3aa: CASSFSTGDTGFGQFF
j_gene: TRBJ2-1; v_gene: TRBV2; d_gene: TRBD1; abundance: -; CDR3nt: TGTGCCAGCAAGACAGGGGGCTACAATGAGCAGTTCTTC; CDR3aa: CASKTGGYNEQFF
j_gene: TRBJ2-7; v_gene: TRBV19; d_gene: TRBD1; abundance: few; CDR3nt: TGTGCCAGTAGTATGGGACAGGGGAACGAGCAGTACTTC; CDR3aa: CASSMGQGNEQYF
j_gene: TRBJ2-4; v_gene: TRBV19; d_gene: -; abundance: many; CDR3nt: TGTGCCAGTAGCCTACAGGGACCAGACGGACACATTCAGTACTTC; CDR3aa: CASSLQGPDGHIQYF
j_gene: TRBJ2-7; v_gene: TRBV7-2; d_gene: TRBD2; abundance: -; CDR3nt: TGTGCCAGCAGCTTAGAACCGACTAGCATCTACGAGCAGTACTTC; CDR3aa: CASSLEPTSIYEQYF
j_gene: TRBJ1-4; v_gene: TRBV19; d_gene: -; abundance: many; CDR3nt: TGTGCCAGTAGTTCACAGACAGCAACTAATGAAAAACTGTTTTTT; CDR3aa: CASSSQTATNEKLFF
j_gene: TRBJ1-1; v_gene: TRBV19; d_gene: -; abundance: many; CDR3nt: TGTGCCAGTCAATTTCGGGGGGCGAACACTGAAGCTTTCTTT; CDR3aa: CASQFRGANTEAFF
j_gene: TRBJ2-7; v_gene: TRBV7-2; d_gene: -; abundance: many; CDR3nt: TGTGCCAGCAGCTTAGCTGGGCTAGGCTGGAACGAGCAGTACTTC; CDR3aa: CASSLAGLGWNEQYF
j_gene: TRBJ1-5; v_gene: TRBV4-1; d_gene: -; abundance: many; CDR3nt: TGCGCCAGCAGCCAAGGGAGGAATAGCAATCAGCCCCAGCATTTT; CDR3aa: CASSQGRNSNQPQHF
j_gene: TRBJ1-1; v_gene: TRBV19; d_gene: -; abundance: -; CDR3nt: TGCGCCAGCAGTAATTTGTTTGACGGCACTGAAGCTTTCTTT; CDR3aa: CASSNLFDGTEAFF
j_gene: TRBJ2-1; v_gene: TRBV6-6; d_gene: -; abundance: -; CDR3nt: TGTGCCAGCGGTCAGGGGGGGAATGAGCAGTTCTTC; CDR3aa: CASGQGGNEQFF
j_gene: TRBJ1-3; v_gene: TRBV12-3/TRBV12-4; d_gene: -; abundance: -; CDR3nt: TGTGCCAGCAGTCCACTGGTCAGCTCTGGAAACACCATATGTTTT; CDR3aa: CASSPLVSSGNTICF
j_gene: TRBJ1-2; v_gene: TRBV29-1; d_gene: -; abundance: few; CDR3nt: TGCAGCGTTGGAGGATGGCAGGACTATGGCTACACCTTC; CDR3aa: CSVGGWQDYGYTF
j_gene: TRBJ2-5; v_gene: TRBV9; d_gene: TRBD1; abundance: many; CDR3nt: TGTGCCAGCAGCCCACACCAGACAGGGGGGTTGAAGGAGACCCAGTACTTC; CDR3aa: CASSPHQTGGLKETQYF
j_gene: TRBJ2-3; v_gene: TRBV9; d_gene: -; abundance: -; CDR3nt: TGTGCCAGCAGTTCGACTGATGCGCAGTATTTT; CDR3aa: CASSSTDAQYF